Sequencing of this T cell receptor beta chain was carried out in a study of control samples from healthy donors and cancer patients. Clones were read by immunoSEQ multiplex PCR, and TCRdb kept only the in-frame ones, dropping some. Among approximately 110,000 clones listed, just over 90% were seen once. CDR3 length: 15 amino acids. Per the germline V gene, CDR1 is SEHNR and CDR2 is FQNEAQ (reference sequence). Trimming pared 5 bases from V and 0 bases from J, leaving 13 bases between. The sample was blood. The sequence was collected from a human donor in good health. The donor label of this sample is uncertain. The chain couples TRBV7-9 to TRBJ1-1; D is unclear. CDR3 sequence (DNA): TGTGCCAGCAGCCGGGCAAGGGCAGTGAACACTGAAGCTTTCTTT. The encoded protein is CASSRARAVNTEAFF.